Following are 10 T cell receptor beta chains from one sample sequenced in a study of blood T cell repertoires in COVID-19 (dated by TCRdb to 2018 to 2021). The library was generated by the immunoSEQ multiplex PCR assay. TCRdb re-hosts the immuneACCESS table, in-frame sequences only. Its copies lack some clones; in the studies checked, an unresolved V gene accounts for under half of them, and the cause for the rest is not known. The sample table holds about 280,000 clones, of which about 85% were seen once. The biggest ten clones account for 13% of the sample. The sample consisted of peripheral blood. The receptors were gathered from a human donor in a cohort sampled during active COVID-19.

The CDR3 DNA sequence: TGTGCCAGCAGGTGGACTAGCGGGAGTCGGGAGACCCAGTACTTC. Translating gives CASRWTSGSRETQYF. The chain joins TRBV2 to TRBJ2-5; 13 positions match TRBD2. Germline trimming cut 6 bases from V and 5 bases from J; bases unmatched to any gene: 6. The CDR3 spans 15 residues. Germline loops: CDR1 SNHLY, CDR2 FYNNEI.

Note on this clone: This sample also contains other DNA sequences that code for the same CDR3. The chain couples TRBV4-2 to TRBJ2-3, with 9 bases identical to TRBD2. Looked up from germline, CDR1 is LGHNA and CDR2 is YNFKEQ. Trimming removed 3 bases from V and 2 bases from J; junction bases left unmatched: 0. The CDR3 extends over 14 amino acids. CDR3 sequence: CASSQGLATDTQYF. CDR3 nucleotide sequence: TGTGCCAGCAGCCAGGGACTAGCCACAGATACGCAGTATTTT.

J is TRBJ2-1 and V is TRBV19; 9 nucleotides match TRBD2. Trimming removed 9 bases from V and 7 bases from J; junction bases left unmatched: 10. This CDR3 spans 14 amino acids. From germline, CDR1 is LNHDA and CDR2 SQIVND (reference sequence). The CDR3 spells CASRGREGRNEQFF. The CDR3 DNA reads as TGTGCCAGCCGAGGGCGGGAGGGCCGAAATGAGCAGTTCTTC.

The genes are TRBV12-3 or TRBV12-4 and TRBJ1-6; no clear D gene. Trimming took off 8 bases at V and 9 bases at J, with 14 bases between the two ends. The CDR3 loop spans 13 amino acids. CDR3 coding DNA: TGTGCCAGCCGAGCCGGGGAAAGTTCACCCCTCCACTTT. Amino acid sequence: CASRAGESSPLHF.

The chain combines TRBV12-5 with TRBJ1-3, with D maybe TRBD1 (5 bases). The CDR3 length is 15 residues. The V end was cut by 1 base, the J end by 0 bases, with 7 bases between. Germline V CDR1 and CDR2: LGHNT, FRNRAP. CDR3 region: CASGLGQRSGNTIYF. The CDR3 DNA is TGTGCTAGTGGTTTGGGACAGCGCTCTGGAAACACCATATATTTT.

CDR3 protein: CASSIGGWNTEAFF. For the CDR3, the DNA is TGTGCCAGTAGTATTGGCGGGTGGAACACTGAAGCTTTCTTT. J is TRBJ1-1 and V is TRBV19; D ambiguous. From germline, CDR1 is LNHDA and CDR2 SQIVND (reference sequence). This CDR3 region has 14 residues. V gave up 3 bases and J gave up 1 base, with 9 bases separating them.

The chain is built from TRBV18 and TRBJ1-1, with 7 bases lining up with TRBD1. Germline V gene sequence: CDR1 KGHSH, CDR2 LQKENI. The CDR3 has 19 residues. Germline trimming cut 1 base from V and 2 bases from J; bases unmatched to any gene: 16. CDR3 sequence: CASSPRIQGGRESNTEAFF. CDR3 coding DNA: TGTGCCAGCTCACCACGAATCCAGGGGGGAAGAGAGAGTAACACTGAAGCTTTCTTT.

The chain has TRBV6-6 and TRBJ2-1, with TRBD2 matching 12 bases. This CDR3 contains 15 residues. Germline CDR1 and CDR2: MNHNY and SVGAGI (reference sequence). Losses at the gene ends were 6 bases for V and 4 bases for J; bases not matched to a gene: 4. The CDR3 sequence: CASSLLAGGYNEQFF. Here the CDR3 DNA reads TGTGCCAGCAGCTTACTAGCGGGAGGTTACAATGAGCAGTTCTTC.

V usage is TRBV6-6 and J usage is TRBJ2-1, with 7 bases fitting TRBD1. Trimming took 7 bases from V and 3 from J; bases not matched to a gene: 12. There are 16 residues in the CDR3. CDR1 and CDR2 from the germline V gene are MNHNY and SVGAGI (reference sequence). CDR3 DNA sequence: TGTGCCAGCACCCGATCAGGGGGTAGAGGCTACAATGAGCAGTTCTTC. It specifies CASTRSGGRGYNEQFF.

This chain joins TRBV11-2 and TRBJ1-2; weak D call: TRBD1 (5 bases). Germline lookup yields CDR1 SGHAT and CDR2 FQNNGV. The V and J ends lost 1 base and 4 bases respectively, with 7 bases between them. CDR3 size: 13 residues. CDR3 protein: CASSLGGGYGYTF. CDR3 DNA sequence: TGTGCCAGCAGCTTAGGGGGGGGCTATGGCTACACCTTC.